The 27 T cell receptor beta chains below were found in one sample sequenced in a study of blood T cell repertoires in COVID-19. Clones were sequenced by immunoSEQ multiplex PCR, and TCRdb holds only the in-frame ones, with some missing. The table lists fewer than 400,000 clones, more than 85% of them singletons, with approximately 17% in the top ten. Sample: PBMCs or T cells enriched from blood (not recorded which). All receptors derive from a woman aged 25 to 45 who had recovered from COVID-19.

The chain recombines TRBV19 with TRBJ1-6; maybe TRBD1 (6 bases). With 5 bases removed from V and 9 bases from J, the gap between germline ends came to 17 bases. The CDR3 has 15 residues. Per the germline V gene, CDR1 is LNHDA and CDR2 is SQIVND (reference sequence). The CDR3 bases are TGTGCCAGTAGTGATGCGACAGGTACCATTTCACCCCTCCACTTT. Translating it yields CASSDATGTISPLHF.

This chain connects TRBV7-2 to TRBJ2-1; 10 bases line up with TRBD2. Germline CDR1 SGHTA, CDR2 FQGNSA. After removal of 5 bases from V and 10 bases from J, the junction contained 11 bases not matched to a gene. CDR3 size: 15 residues. The CDR3 DNA reads as TGTGCCAGCAGCGCAACTAGCGGGGTTCCTTCAGAGCAGTTCTTC. As protein: CASSATSGVPSEQFF.

The rearrangement joins TRBV28 to TRBJ1-1; D gene uncertain. Per germline, CDR1 MDHEN and CDR2 SYDVKM. CDR3 length: 12 amino acids. The V gene lost 4 bases and the J gene lost 5 bases, with 8 bases spanning the gap. The CDR3 reads CASSSAATEAFF. The CDR3 DNA sequence: TGTGCCAGCAGTTCAGCGGCGACTGAAGCTTTCTTT.

The chain has TRBV24-1 and TRBJ2-1; a possible D gene is TRBD1 (5 bases). Germline CDR1 is KGHDR and CDR2 is SFDVKD. CDR3 length: 15 residues. V was cut by 0 bases and J by 9 bases, with 14 bases left in between. The DNA of the CDR3 is TGTGCCACCAGTGATTTGCTCAGGGAAGATGGTGAGCAGTTCTTC. The encoded protein is CATSDLLREDGEQFF.

The V gene is TRBV11-2, the J gene TRBJ2-7; maybe TRBD1 (5 bases). The CDR3 contains 14 residues. Germline V lookup: CDR1 SGHAT, CDR2 FQNNGV. The germline V and J ends were trimmed by 6 bases and 2 bases, with 14 bases remaining between them. CDR3 sequence reads: CASSFGAFAYEQYF. The DNA of the CDR3 is TGTGCCAGCAGTTTTGGGGCCTTTGCCTACGAGCAGTACTTC.

This clone was seen a handful of times. The chain is built from TRBV28 and TRBJ1-1, with 7 bases matching TRBD1. Germline trimming cut 4 bases from V and 9 bases from J; bases unmatched to any gene: 8. CDR1 and CDR2 (germline): MDHEN, SYDVKM. This CDR3 region has 13 residues. CDR3 sequence reads: CASSSVQGGQAFF. In nucleotides, the CDR3 is TGTGCCAGCAGTTCCGTCCAGGGGGGACAAGCTTTCTTT.

Points on this clone: Other nucleotide sequences in the sample specify the same CDR3. This sequence joins TRBV27 and TRBJ1-1; weak D call: TRBD1 (5 bases). The CDR3 has 13 residues. With 3 bases removed from V and 3 bases from J, the gap between germline ends came to 8 bases. Germline V gene sequence: CDR1 MNHEY, CDR2 SMNVEV (reference sequence). CDR3 sequence reads: CASSLGGDTEAFF. CDR3 sequence (DNA): TGTGCCAGCAGTTTGGGAGGGGACACTGAAGCTTTCTTT.

J is TRBJ2-1 and V is TRBV2, with 7 bases aligning to TRBD1. Looked up from germline, CDR1 is SNHLY and CDR2 is FYNNEI. V was pared by 6 bases and J by 8 bases, with 7 bases of the junction left unmatched. The CDR3 consists of 13 residues. CDR3 residues: CASRRGLTDEQFF. CDR3 in DNA: TGTGCCAGCAGGAGGGGGCTGACGGATGAGCAGTTCTTC.

This clone was seen only a few times. The J gene is TRBJ1-4, the V gene TRBV27, with D uncertain. V gave up 0 bases and J gave up 3 bases, with 5 bases separating them. Germline CDR1 reads MNHEY; CDR2 reads SMNVEV (reference sequence). The CDR3 is 14 amino acids. The CDR3 DNA follows: TGTGCCAGCAGTTTATCTCAGGCTAATGAAAAACTGTTTTTT. Its protein is CASSLSQANEKLFF.

J is TRBJ1-2 and V is TRBV28, with 7 bases lining up with TRBD1. V was pared by 3 bases and J by 7 bases, with 11 bases of the junction left unmatched. The germline V gene encodes CDR1 MDHEN and CDR2 SYDVKM. The CDR3 spans 15 residues. The DNA for the CDR3 is TGTGCCAGCAGTTTCCCCGGAGGAGGGGACAGTGGCTACACCTTC. It specifies CASSFPGGGDSGYTF.

This clone was recorded once. This rearrangement joins TRBV5-6 to TRBJ1-2, with TRBD1 identical over 7 bases. Per the germline V gene, CDR1 is SGHDT and CDR2 is YYEEEE. The CDR3 sequence is 14 residues long. V dropped 5 bases and J dropped 4; count of bases not matched to a gene: 8. This chain's CDR3 is CASRLTGNFYGYTF. The CDR3 DNA is TGTGCCAGCAGATTGACAGGGAACTTCTATGGCTACACCTTC. Full variable domain (missing parts from reference TRBV5-6 and TRBJ1-2): DAGVTQSPTHLIKTRGQQVTLRCSPKSGHDTVSWYQQALGQGPQFIFQYYEEEERQRGNFPDRFSGHQFPNYSSELNVNALLLGDSALYLCASRLTGNFYGYTFGSGTRLTVV.

CDR3 protein: CASSYRGNYGGYTF. In DNA, the CDR3 is TGTGCCAGCAGTTACAGAGGGAACTATGGTGGCTACACCTTC. This chain uses TRBV6-5 with TRBJ1-2; D unclear. Trimming removed 2 bases at V and 7 bases at J, with 14 bases between. The CDR3 sequence is 14 residues long. From germline, CDR1 is MNHEY and CDR2 SVGAGI.

This sequence joins TRBV18 and TRBJ2-7; 8 nucleotides align to TRBD1. With V trimmed by 6 bases and J by 5 bases, 9 bases remained unmatched. CDR3 size: 14 residues. Germline V gives CDR1 KGHSH, CDR2 LQKENI. The CDR3 DNA is TGTGCCAGCTCTCCCACTTCAGGGGGCAACGAGCAGTACTTC. This sequence encodes CASSPTSGGNEQYF.

This chain connects TRBV12-3 or TRBV12-4 to TRBJ1-3; tentatively, D is TRBD1 (5 bases). Trimming cost V 6 bases and J 4 bases, with 10 bases left between them. The CDR3 totals 13 residues. The CDR3 nucleotides read TGTGCCAGCAGCCCGACAGACGGAAACACCATATATTTT. Its protein is CASSPTDGNTIYF.

The J gene is TRBJ1-2, the V gene TRBV28, with 8 positions matching TRBD1. The CDR3 loop spans 17 amino acids. Germline assignment: CDR1 MDHEN and CDR2 SYDVKM. The junction had 13 bases not matched to a gene; V was cut back by 4 bases and J by 3 bases. CDR3 loop: CASSYSDRVLMDYGYTF. CDR3 DNA: TGTGCCAGCAGTTACTCGGACAGGGTTTTAATGGACTATGGCTACACCTTC.

This clone was recorded once. DNA of the CDR3: TGTGCCAGCAGTTACGGCCAGGCCTGGGGCTACACCTTC. This encodes CASSYGQAWGYTF. The chain is built from TRBV6-2 or TRBV6-3 and TRBJ1-2; no definite D call. This CDR3 region has 13 residues. The V end was cut by 2 bases, the J end by 8 bases, with 12 bases between. Germline V gene sequence: CDR1 MNHEY, CDR2 SVGEGT.

The chain links TRBV5-6 to TRBJ2-7; D is perhaps TRBD2 (6 bases). Between the trimmed V and J ends, which lost 1 base and 5 bases, there was a span of 10 bases. The germline CDR1 and CDR2 sequences are SGHDT and YYEEEE. This CDR3 has 13 amino acids. In DNA, the CDR3 is TGTGCCAGCAGCTTGCTCGGGGGACACGAGCAGTACTTC. This encodes CASSLLGGHEQYF.

The CDR3 region has the DNA TGCGCCAGCAGCCAAGACATTCCGACAGGGTCCTCCTACGAGCAGTACTTC. Translated, it gives CASSQDIPTGSSYEQYF. V is TRBV4-3 and J is TRBJ2-7; 7 nucleotides agree with TRBD1. This CDR3 region has 17 residues. Germline V lookup: CDR1 LGHNA, CDR2 YSLEER. The V gene end was trimmed by 0 bases and the J gene end by 0 bases; junction bases not matched to a gene: 8.

This chain joins TRBV6-2 or TRBV6-3 and TRBJ2-1, with 9 bases fitting TRBD1. The ends lost 5 bases at V and 9 bases at J; junction bases unmatched: 5. The CDR3 runs 13 residues. CDR1 MNHEY and CDR2 SVGEGT come from the germline V gene. CDR3 loop: CASSGTGGIEQFF. In DNA form, the CDR3 reads TGTGCCAGCAGTGGTACAGGGGGCATTGAGCAGTTCTTC.

The chain couples TRBV28 to TRBJ2-7, with D perhaps matching TRBD2 (6 bases). The germline gives CDR1 MDHEN, CDR2 SYDVKM. The V and J ends lost 3 bases and 6 bases respectively, with 18 bases between them. The CDR3 length is 15 residues. The CDR3 sequence is CASSFRDSSGFEQYF. CDR3 bases: TGTGCCAGCAGTTTTCGGGACTCCTCGGGTTTCGAGCAGTACTTC.

The gene calls are TRBV7-3 and TRBJ2-1; tentative D call: TRBD2 (6 bases). The V end lost 5 bases, the J end lost 9 bases, and 14 bases lay between the germline ends. Germline lookup yields CDR1 SGHTA and CDR2 FQGTGA. The CDR3 is 13 amino acids. CDR3 coding DNA: TGTGCCAGCAGCCCAACTCGGGAGTCTGAGCAGTTCTTC. As protein: CASSPTRESEQFF.

The chain has TRBV9 and TRBJ1-1; 7 nucleotides line up with TRBD1. J was trimmed by 8 bases and V by 4 bases; bases with no gene match: 5. The CDR3 sequence is 12 residues long. Germline V gene data show CDR1 as SGDLS and CDR2 as YYNGEE. CDR3 sequence: CASSRGRGEAFF. CDR3 DNA sequence: TGTGCCAGCAGCCGAGGCAGGGGGGAAGCTTTCTTT.

The chain links TRBV9 to TRBJ2-2; 10 bases line up with TRBD2. CDR3 size: 15 residues. Germline CDR1 SGDLS, CDR2 YYNGEE. V gave up 3 bases and J gave up 5 bases; unmatched junction bases: 4. CDR3 in DNA: TGTGCCAGCAGCGCAGGACTAGCGGCAACCGGGGAGCTGTTTTTT. It is translated as CASSAGLAATGELFF.

V usage is TRBV12-3 or TRBV12-4 and J usage is TRBJ1-2; D is unresolved. CDR3 size: 12 residues. Trimming took 4 bases from V and 3 from J, leaving 6 bases between them. The DNA for the CDR3 is TGTGCCAGCAGTTCCGGGGACTATGGCTACACCTTC. Protein sequence: CASSSGDYGYTF.

The J gene is TRBJ1-1, the V gene TRBV27, with D maybe TRBD1 (6 bases). The CDR3 runs to 17 residues. Trimming left V 6 bases short and J 7 bases short, with 27 bases between. Germline V CDR1 and CDR2: MNHEY, SMNVEV (reference sequence). This CDR3 is CASSRTPGGTNTGEAFF. CDR3 bases: TGTGCCAGCAGCCGGACCCCTGGGGGCACCAACACTGGTGAAGCTTTCTTT.

This chain links TRBV4-3 with TRBJ2-1; TRBD1 aligns across 7 bases. The CDR3 covers 15 residues. CDR1 and CDR2 (germline): LGHNA, YSLEER. With 4 bases clipped from V and 8 bases from J, the junction kept 11 bases outside the gene matches. The CDR3 DNA reads TGCGCCAGCAGCCCGACCCCGGACAGGCACCATGAGCAGTTCTTC. Its translation is CASSPTPDRHHEQFF.

The chain recombines TRBV28 with TRBJ1-2; maybe TRBD1 (6 bases). Trimming pared 6 bases from V and 7 bases from J, leaving 21 bases between. This CDR3 spans 15 amino acids. Germline assignment: CDR1 MDHEN and CDR2 SYDVKM. The CDR3 reads CASRPLDRGTFGYTF. For the CDR3, the DNA is TGTGCCAGCAGGCCTCTGGACAGAGGAACATTTGGCTACACCTTC.